These 25 T cell receptor beta chains share one sample of origin, sequenced in a study of early T cells in non-severe SARS-CoV-2 infection. MiXCR, run by TCRdb on the 5' RACE reads, gives a single entry per CDR3 protein. The sample holds around 19,000 distinct CDR3 sequences, approximately 5.6% seen once. Material for sequencing was whole blood. These receptors originate from an adult who was a healthcare worker with PCR-confirmed SARS-CoV-2 infection or an uninfected control (not recorded which).

This clonotype was recorded at least ten times. V gene TRBV5-6 combines with J gene TRBJ1-4, with D possibly being TRBD1 (6 bases). V gave up 0 bases and J gave up 8 bases, with 20 bases separating them. Germline V lookup: CDR1 SGHDT, CDR2 YYEEEE. This CDR3 comprises 17 residues. This CDR3 is CASSLEIGGQRGEKLFF. The CDR3 nucleotides read TGTGCCAGCAGCTTGGAAATAGGAGGACAGCGAGGCGAAAAACTGTTTTTT.

This clonotype was found many times. The chain is built from TRBV29-1 and TRBJ2-4, with D unresolved. CDR3 length equals 11 residues. Germline V gene data show CDR1 as SQVTM and CDR2 as ANQGSEA. V lost 7 bases and J 8 bases, leaving 12 bases between the germline ends. This CDR3 is CSGRTGDIQYF. For the CDR3, the DNA is TGCAGCGGACGGACCGGAGACATTCAGTACTTC.

There are a few counts of this clonotype. This rearrangement joins TRBV7-9 to TRBJ1-1, with TRBD1 as a possible D gene (5 bases). Per germline, CDR1 SEHNR and CDR2 FQNEAQ (reference sequence). The V end was cut by 5 bases, the J end by 5 bases, with 12 bases between. This CDR3 is built from 13 residues. For the CDR3, the DNA is TGTGCCAGCAGCCTAGGGACCCTAACTGAAGCTTTCTTT. Protein: CASSLGTLTEAFF.

There are many counts of this clonotype. The rearrangement links TRBV4-1 to TRBJ1-6; 10 positions agree with TRBD1. The V and J ends lost 7 bases and 10 bases, in that order; junction bases with no gene match: 7. There are 14 residues in the CDR3. Germline CDR1 is MGHRA and CDR2 is YSYEKL. The CDR3: CASNQGTGESPLHF. CDR3 sequence (DNA): TGCGCCAGCAACCAGGGGACAGGGGAATCACCCCTCCACTTT.

The CDR3 sequence is CASSATGAGGYTF. The CDR3 DNA follows: TGTGCCAGCAGCGCTACAGGGGCCGGCGGCTACACCTTC. This chain joins TRBV7-3 and TRBJ1-2, with 7 bases fitting TRBD1. Germline V gene lookup returns CDR1 SGHTA and CDR2 FQGTGA. This CDR3 comprises 13 residues. Unmatched junction bases numbered 8, after V lost 5 bases and J lost 8 bases.

This clonotype was picked up many times. This sequence joins TRBV7-2 and TRBJ2-3; 7 bases are shared with TRBD2. Germline values: CDR1 SGHTA, CDR2 FQGNSA. Unmatched junction bases numbered 7, after V lost 6 bases and J lost 7 bases. The CDR3 consists of 13 residues. CDR3 DNA: TGTGCCAGCAGGGGGTCGGGGGGTAATACGCAGTATTTT. Its protein product is CASRGSGGNTQYF.

V gene TRBV4-1 combines with J gene TRBJ2-5, with TRBD1 matching over 12 bases. CDR1 and CDR2 (germline): MGHRA, YSYEKL. With 1 base clipped from V and 5 bases from J, the junction kept 5 bases outside the gene matches. The CDR3 is 16 amino acids. The CDR3 DNA reads TGCGCCAGCAGCCAAGTCGGGACAGGGGGCTCGGAGACCCAGTACTTC. It specifies CASSQVGTGGSETQYF.

This clonotype was found a few times. V is TRBV28 and J is TRBJ1-5; D call uncertain. Germline CDR1 reads MDHEN; CDR2 reads SYDVKM. The CDR3 has 17 residues. With 5 bases removed from V and 6 bases from J, the gap between germline ends came to 23 bases. This CDR3 is CASSPIGRSGIFQPQHF. The CDR3 nucleotides read TGTGCCAGCAGTCCCATCGGTAGATCGGGTATTTTTCAGCCCCAGCATTTT. The full variable domain, completed using reference TRBV28 and TRBJ1-5, is DVKVTQSSRYLVKRTGEKVFLECVQDMDHENMFWYRQDPGLGLRLIYFSYDVKMKEKGDIPEGYSVSREKKERFSLILESASTNQTSMYLCASSPIGRSGIFQPQHFGDGTRLSIL.

This chain links TRBV12-3 or TRBV12-4 with TRBJ2-1; 10 positions match TRBD1. The CDR3 sequence is 14 residues long. CDR3 sequence: CAGARQGAGDEQFF. In nucleotides, the CDR3 is TGTGCTGGAGCCCGACAGGGGGCAGGTGATGAGCAGTTCTTC.

Details on this clonotype: A read error may be the cause here, since a much bigger clone is one base away. V is TRBV2 and J is TRBJ2-4, with 9 bases that match TRBD2. The CDR3 covers 14 residues. V was pared by 8 bases and J by 8 bases, with 10 bases of the junction left unmatched. Germline V gene sequence: CDR1 SNHLY, CDR2 FYNNEI. CDR3 bases: TGTGCCAGCTTCGGGGCTAGCGGGATTGACATTCAGTACTTC. As protein: CASFGASGIDIQYF.

Ten or more counts support this clonotype. V gene TRBV6-5 combines with J gene TRBJ2-7; 9 positions agree with TRBD1. CDR3 size: 15 residues. Germline V gene lookup returns CDR1 MNHEY and CDR2 SVGAGI. Trimming took 6 bases from V and 4 from J; bases not matched to a gene: 10. CDR3 residues: CASSPGTGTLYEQYF. For the CDR3, the DNA is TGTGCCAGCAGCCCCGGGACAGGGACCTTATACGAGCAGTACTTC.

There are many counts of this clonotype. V gene TRBV5-1 combines with J gene TRBJ2-5, with D uncertain. The CDR3 extends over 14 amino acids. Per the germline V gene, CDR1 is SGHRS and CDR2 is YFSETQ. V gave up 4 bases and J gave up 3 bases, with 13 bases separating them. CDR3 protein: CASSRLLIEETQYF. The CDR3 nucleotides read TGCGCCAGCAGCCGACTCCTAATCGAAGAGACCCAGTACTTC.

CDR3 sequence reads: CASSLSVAGGPEETQYF. For the CDR3, the DNA is TGTGCCAGCAGCCTTAGTGTAGCGGGAGGGCCGGAGGAGACCCAGTACTTC. V gene TRBV7-6 combines with J gene TRBJ2-5; 11 nucleotides match TRBD2. The CDR3 has 17 amino acids. The germline CDR1 and CDR2 sequences are SGHVS and FNYEAQ. V dropped 5 bases and J dropped 5; count of bases not matched to a gene: 13.

This clonotype has more than one count but fewer than ten. The V gene is TRBV29-1, the J gene TRBJ1-4, with D perhaps matching TRBD1 (5 bases). V lost 3 bases and J lost 16, with 15 bases in between. Germline CDR1 and CDR2: SQVTM and ANQGSEA. The CDR3 covers 11 residues. CDR3 region: CSVERAGYRFF. CDR3 nucleotide sequence: TGCAGCGTTGAGCGGGCAGGGTATCGGTTTTTT. The full variable domain, in which reference TRBV29-1 and TRBJ1-4 provide the parts outside the CDR3, is SAVISQKPSRDICQRGTSLTIQCQVDSQVTMMFWYRQQPGQSLTLIATANQGSEATYESGFVIDKFPISRPNLTFSTLTVSNMSPEDSSIYLCSVERAGYRFFGSGTQLSVL.

This clonotype has at least ten counts. The V gene is TRBV10-2, the J gene TRBJ1-1; D gene unclear. There are 14 residues in the CDR3. Germline-derived CDR1 and CDR2 are WSHSY and SAAADI. V was pared by 6 bases and J by 1 base, with 12 bases between. CDR3 coding DNA: TGCGCCAGCAGGACTGCTGGGGAGAACACTGAAGCTTTCTTT. Its protein is CASRTAGENTEAFF.

In its sample, this clonotype is medium-sized. This rearrangement joins TRBV18 to TRBJ2-7, with D maybe TRBD2 (6 bases). Germline assignment: CDR1 KGHSH and CDR2 LQKENI. The CDR3 runs to 17 residues. V was clipped by 6 bases and J by 2 bases, with 23 bases between them. CDR3 protein: CASSPYLNQRATYEQYF. The CDR3 coding sequence is TGTGCCAGCTCTCCCTACCTTAACCAGCGGGCCACCTACGAGCAGTACTTC.

This clonotype has at least ten counts. The CDR3 DNA is TGCAGCGTTGAAGACAACCTGGAGCAGGCTGGACACACCTTC. This codes for CSVEDNLEQAGHTF. The V call is TRBV29-1, the J call TRBJ1-2; unclear D gene. Trimming took off 0 bases at V and 12 bases at J, with 20 bases between the two ends. The CDR3 has 14 amino acids. CDR1 and CDR2 (germline): SQVTM, ANQGSEA. Variable domain in full (rest from reference TRBV29-1 and TRBJ1-2): SAVISQKPSRDICQRGTSLTIQCQVDSQVTMMFWYRQQPGQSLTLIATANQGSEATYESGFVIDKFPISRPNLTFSTLTVSNMSPEDSSIYLCSVEDNLEQAGHTFGSGTRLTVV.

The sample holds many counts of this clonotype. This chain connects TRBV29-1 to TRBJ2-5, with D perhaps TRBD2 (6 bases). CDR1 is SQVTM, CDR2 ANQGSEA, per germline. The CDR3 runs to 13 residues. The ends were cut back, 3 bases at V and 1 base at J, with 9 bases in the middle. CDR3 sequence reads: CSVDRGSQETQYF. Here the CDR3 DNA reads TGCAGCGTTGATCGGGGGTCCCAAGAGACCCAGTACTTC.

Only a few counts were recorded for this clonotype. The CDR3 DNA is TGCAGCGTTGAAACAGGTAGTTACGAGCAGTACTTC. Amino acid sequence: CSVETGSYEQYF. The chain combines TRBV29-1 with TRBJ2-7, with D possibly being TRBD1 (5 bases). The CDR3 spans 12 residues. Per germline, CDR1 SQVTM and CDR2 ANQGSEA. V lost 2 bases and J lost 4, with 9 bases in between.

This clonotype rates as medium-sized. The J gene is TRBJ1-4, the V gene TRBV4-1, with 11 bases aligning to TRBD1. V shed 4 bases and J 7 bases; nucleotides not matched to a gene: 8. Looked up from germline, CDR1 is MGHRA and CDR2 is YSYEKL. The CDR3 has 16 amino acids. The CDR3 DNA reads as TGCGCCAGCAGCCGCGGACAGGGGGCGGAATTTGAAAAACTGTTTTTT. Its translation is CASSRGQGAEFEKLFF.

This clonotype was picked up many times. This sequence joins TRBV20-1 and TRBJ1-6, with D tentatively TRBD1 (5 bases). The CDR3 loop spans 13 amino acids. Looked up from germline, CDR1 is DFQATT and CDR2 is SNEGSKA (reference sequence). V lost 2 bases, J lost 10 bases, and 12 bases lay in between. CDR3 in DNA: TGCAGTGCTAGAAGGGGAGCCGGGTCACCCCTCCACTTT. The encoded protein is CSARRGAGSPLHF.

This clonotype was seen ten or more times. V usage is TRBV29-1 and J usage is TRBJ2-1, with a tentative D call TRBD2 (5 bases). The CDR3 totals 14 residues. CDR1 is SQVTM and CDR2 is ANQGSEA in the germline V gene. V lost 5 bases, J lost 6 bases, and 17 bases lay in between. CDR3 protein: CSVRTVNKGNEQFF. The CDR3 DNA is TGCAGCGTTCGGACTGTGAATAAGGGCAATGAGCAGTTCTTC.

Many counts were recorded for this clonotype. The genes are TRBV12-5 and TRBJ1-1; D call uncertain. The V and J ends lost 7 bases and 5 bases respectively, with 14 bases between them. Germline V gives CDR1 LGHNT, CDR2 FRNRAP. CDR3 size: 13 residues. The CDR3 protein is CASAPPGETEAFF. The CDR3 nucleotides read TGTGCTAGTGCCCCCCCCGGTGAAACTGAAGCTTTCTTT.

This clonotype was seen at least ten times. The rearrangement joins TRBV7-9 to TRBJ2-7; 9 positions match TRBD1. The CDR3 is made up of 15 amino acids. Per the germline V gene, CDR1 is SEHNR and CDR2 is FQNEAQ (reference sequence). V dropped 5 bases and J dropped 1; count of bases not matched to a gene: 6. The CDR3 sequence is CASSTGTGPSYEQYF. The DNA for the CDR3 is TGTGCCAGCAGCACTGGGACAGGGCCATCCTACGAGCAGTACTTC.

This clonotype was picked up many times. This rearrangement joins TRBV2 to TRBJ2-5, with 8 positions matching TRBD2. CDR1 is SNHLY and CDR2 is FYNNEI in the germline V gene. Unmatched junction bases numbered 3, after V lost 8 bases and J lost 4 bases. The CDR3 totals 12 residues. The CDR3 loop reads CASREGRETQYF. The CDR3 DNA sequence: TGTGCCAGCCGGGAGGGAAGAGAGACCCAGTACTTC.